These 11 T cell receptor beta chains originate from one sample sequenced in a study of identical twins (dated by TCRdb to the mid-2010s). Preparation of the library involved 5' RACE. Sequenced using an Illumina HiSeq 2000. TCRdb passed the public sequencing reads through fastp at Q25 and MiXCR, retaining productive beta sequences. Rows with one shared CDR3 protein collapse into an entry with the most common genes and DNA. This sample is represented by 1.5 million to 2 million distinct CDR3 sequences; about 32% of them were singletons. The ten largest clones represent under 0.35% of the sample. The sample was cord blood. The receptors shown here come from a newborn girl in good health.

The chain is built from TRBV5-1 and TRBJ2-1, with D tentatively TRBD1 (5 bases). V lost 1 base and J 4 bases, leaving 9 bases between the germline ends. Germline V gene data show CDR1 as SGHRS and CDR2 as YFSETQ. There are 14 residues in the CDR3. The DNA for the CDR3 is TGCGCCAGCAGCTTGTCGAGGACATACAATGAGCAGTTCTTC. Encoded protein: CASSLSRTYNEQFF. Looking up the rest from reference TRBV5-1 and TRBJ2-1 gives the full variable domain: KAGVTQTPRYLIKTRGQQVTLSCSPISGHRSVSWYQQTPGQGLQFLFEYFSETQRNKGNFPGRFSGRQFSNSRSEMNVSTLELGDSALYLCASSLSRTYNEQFFGPGTRLTVL.

This sequence joins TRBV5-4 and TRBJ2-3; 8 bases fit TRBD2. This CDR3 has 13 amino acids. Trimming took 10 bases from V and 0 from J; bases not matched to a gene: 4. CDR1 SGHNT and CDR2 YYREEE come from the germline V gene (reference sequence). As DNA, the CDR3 is TGTGCCGGCCGGGAGGGGAGCACAGATACGCAGTATTTT. It encodes CAGREGSTDTQYF.

The chain couples TRBV20-1 to TRBJ2-2; D is perhaps TRBD1 (5 bases). The ends were cut back, 0 bases at V and 4 bases at J, with 9 bases in the middle. The CDR3 spans 14 residues. Germline V gene lookup returns CDR1 DFQATT and CDR2 SNEGSKA (reference sequence). The CDR3, as DNA: TGCAGTGCTAGAGATTCTAGGGGCACCGGGGAGCTGTTTTTT. Its protein is CSARDSRGTGELFF.

J is TRBJ1-1 and V is TRBV20-1; 11 bases agree with TRBD1. J gave up 0 bases and V 2 bases, and 5 bases lay outside the gene matches. The CDR3 sequence is 16 residues long. Germline V gene lookup returns CDR1 DFQATT and CDR2 SNEGSKA (reference sequence). CDR3 sequence (DNA): TGCAGTGCTAGACAAGGGACAGGGGGGCTGAACACTGAAGCTTTCTTT. Protein product: CSARQGTGGLNTEAFF.

The chain uses TRBV20-1 and TRBJ2-3, with 14 bases matching TRBD2. Trimming removed 3 bases from V and 5 bases from J; junction bases left unmatched: 1. CDR1 DFQATT and CDR2 SNEGSKA come from the germline V gene (reference sequence). CDR3 size: 14 residues. The CDR3 protein is CSARTSGRVDTQYF. Written as DNA, the CDR3 is TGCAGTGCTAGGACTAGCGGGAGGGTAGATACGCAGTATTTT.

V and J are TRBV20-1 and TRBJ2-7; 8 nucleotides agree with TRBD1. Trimming cost V 0 bases and J 6 bases; bases outside gene matches: 7. There are 14 residues in the CDR3. Germline CDR1 and CDR2: DFQATT and SNEGSKA (reference sequence). DNA of the CDR3: TGCAGTGCTAGAGATTATCCAGGGGGCCGCGAGCAGTACTTC. Translated, it gives CSARDYPGGREQYF.

This clonotype was seen more than once but under ten times. This chain joins TRBV27 and TRBJ2-1; 8 nucleotides match TRBD1. Germline values: CDR1 MNHEY, CDR2 SMNVEV (reference sequence). Trimming at V came to 0 bases and at J to 5 bases, leaving 3 bases not matched to a gene. The CDR3 extends over 15 amino acids. As DNA, the CDR3 is TGTGCCAGCAGTTTATCGGGACAGGCACACAATGAGCAGTTCTTC. It translates to CASSLSGQAHNEQFF.

This clonotype turned up a few times. The gene calls are TRBV19 and TRBJ1-1, with 7 bases lining up with TRBD1. CDR1 is LNHDA, CDR2 SQIVND, per germline (reference sequence). Trimming at V came to 3 bases and at J to 6 bases, leaving 4 bases not matched to a gene. This CDR3 comprises 13 residues. CDR3 residues: CASSIDREAEAFF. In DNA, the CDR3 is TGTGCCAGTAGTATTGACAGGGAGGCTGAAGCTTTCTTT.

This clonotype was picked up one time. J is TRBJ2-1 and V is TRBV14; TRBD1 agrees at 7 bases. The J call is in doubt because the DNA end fits TRBJ2-7 better. Germline V gene sequence: CDR1 SGHDN, CDR2 FVKESK. CDR3 length equals 19 residues. CDR3 nucleotides: TGTGCCAGCAGCCCCCTGGGAAAAGGGGGCTCTAGCTCCTACAATGAGCAGTACTTC. Translated, it gives CASSPLGKGGSSSYNEQYF.

Notes on this clonotype: A junction end diverges from the germline sequence, so it may reflect a read error. The chain has TRBV5-8 and TRBJ1-1, with 9 bases identical to TRBD1. The CDR3 consists of 19 residues. Germline loops: CDR1 SGHTS, CDR2 YDEGEE. This chain's CDR3 is CASSLVVLWDRAMNTEAIF. The CDR3 DNA reads TGTGCCAGCAGCTTGGTCGTCCTATGGGACAGGGCGATGAACACTGAAGCTATCTTT.

This chain uses TRBV20-1 with TRBJ2-3; 10 bases line up with TRBD2. CDR3 length: 15 residues. CDR1 is DFQATT and CDR2 is SNEGSKA in the germline V gene (reference sequence). V shed 5 bases, J shed 1 base, and the junction held 6 bases outside the gene matches. CDR3 DNA sequence: TGCAGTGCTCGCCAGCTAGCGGGGGGCACAGATACGCAGTATTTT. This gives the protein CSARQLAGGTDTQYF.